Shown below are 26 T cell receptor beta chains from a single sample sequenced in a study of cytomegalovirus exposure and HLA in healthy donors. PCR used 60 Vbeta primers and 13 Jbeta primers. The assay was immunoSEQ multiplex PCR, and TCRdb's table has in-frame clones only and misses some. The sample has fewer than 200,000 clones, 75% to 90% seen once. What was sequenced was PBMCs. The receptors were gathered from a woman in her forties or fifties in good health and CMV-seropositive.

The rearrangement links TRBV5-5 to TRBJ1-4; D remains ambiguous. From germline, CDR1 is SGHKS and CDR2 YYEKEE (reference sequence). This CDR3 has 17 residues. V was pared by 0 bases and J by 2 bases, with 14 bases between. This CDR3 reads CASSLEVGLRTNEKLFF. CDR3 bases: TGTGCCAGCAGCTTGGAAGTAGGCCTCAGGACTAATGAAAAACTGTTTTTT.

The chain carries TRBV7-2 and TRBJ1-6, with TRBD1 as a possible D gene (5 bases). From germline, CDR1 is SGHTA and CDR2 FQGNSA. This CDR3 region has 12 residues. The V and J ends lost 1 base and 15 bases respectively, with 10 bases between them. The CDR3 reads CASSLGGGDLHF. Written as DNA, the CDR3 is TGTGCCAGCAGCTTAGGAGGAGGGGACCTCCACTTT.

V usage is TRBV7-6 and J usage is TRBJ1-3; TRBD1 agrees at 10 bases. This CDR3 comprises 17 residues. Germline V gives CDR1 SGHVS, CDR2 FNYEAQ. J gave up 0 bases and V 1 base, and 3 bases lay outside the gene matches. As DNA, the CDR3 is TGTGCCAGCAGCTTAGGCGGACAGGGGGGCTCTGGAAACACCATATATTTT. Translated, it gives CASSLGGQGGSGNTIYF. The full variable domain, in which reference TRBV7-6 and TRBJ1-3 provide the parts outside the CDR3, is GAGVSQSPRYKVTKRGQDVALRCDPISGHVSLYWYRQALGQGPEFLTYFNYEAQQDKSGLPNDRFSAERPEGSISTLTIQRTEQRDSAMYRCASSLGGQGGSGNTIYFGEGSWLTVV.

The chain combines TRBV27 with TRBJ2-7; 10 bases line up with TRBD2. Germline CDR1 MNHEY, CDR2 SMNVEV (reference sequence). CDR3 length equals 13 residues. V lost 6 bases to trimming and J lost 3 bases; unmatched junction nucleotides: 2. Written as DNA, the CDR3 is TGTGCCAGCAGAACTAGCGGGAACTACGAGCAGTACTTC. As protein: CASRTSGNYEQYF.

The DNA for the CDR3 is TGTGCCAGTAGCCTCCAGGAGGGGCGATATCAGCCCCAGCATTTT. It is translated as CASSLQEGRYQPQHF. This rearrangement joins TRBV19 to TRBJ1-5; weak D call: TRBD1 (5 bases). Germline V lookup: CDR1 LNHDA, CDR2 SQIVND (reference sequence). Trimming shortened V by 6 bases and J by 5 bases, and 17 bases separated the two germline ends. The CDR3 extends over 15 amino acids.

The chain recombines TRBV7-6 with TRBJ2-6, with D perhaps matching TRBD1 (6 bases). Germline CDR1 is SGHVS and CDR2 is FNYEAQ. The CDR3 spans 15 residues. The V and J ends lost 4 bases and 2 bases respectively, with 9 bases between them. The DNA of the CDR3 is TGTGCCAGCAGCTCTGCAGGGGCTGGGGCCAACGTCCTGACTTTC. Translated, it gives CASSSAGAGANVLTF.

This clone has only one observation. V and J are TRBV18 and TRBJ2-1; 8 nucleotides agree with TRBD2. The CDR3 spans 15 residues. J was trimmed by 5 bases and V by 4 bases; bases with no gene match: 7. Germline CDR1 reads KGHSH; CDR2 reads LQKENI. CDR3 bases: TGTGCCAGCTCACAAAGACTAGCGACGGACAATGAGCAGTTCTTC. It is translated as CASSQRLATDNEQFF.

The J gene is TRBJ1-1, the V gene TRBV2; unclear D gene. This CDR3 is built from 14 residues. Germline CDR1 is SNHLY and CDR2 is FYNNEI. V lost 6 bases to trimming and J lost 0 bases, with 11 bases between them. The chain's CDR3 is CASRIQQMNTEAFF. CDR3 nucleotides: TGTGCCAGCAGGATCCAACAGATGAACACTGAAGCTTTCTTT.

CDR3: CASGFLAKRSAGNTIYF. The CDR3 DNA is TGTGCTAGTGGTTTCCTCGCAAAACGGTCCGCTGGAAACACCATATATTTT. The chain links TRBV12-5 to TRBJ1-3; unclear D gene. CDR3 length: 17 amino acids. Germline V CDR1 and CDR2: LGHNT, FRNRAP. V lost 3 bases to trimming and J lost 2 bases, with 17 bases between them.

The CDR3 nucleotides read TGTGCCAGTAGCAACCTGAGAGGTCCCTACGAGCAGTACTTC. Its translation: CASSNLRGPYEQYF. J is TRBJ2-7 and V is TRBV19, with unresolved D. Germline V lookup: CDR1 LNHDA, CDR2 SQIVND (reference sequence). Trimming shortened V by 6 bases and J by 2 bases, and 14 bases separated the two germline ends. The CDR3 sequence is 14 residues long.

The V and J genes are TRBV5-1 and TRBJ2-7; possibly TRBD2 for D (6 bases). The CDR3 has 14 amino acids. Trimming removed 7 bases at V and 2 bases at J, with 16 bases between. CDR1 is SGHRS and CDR2 is YFSETQ in the germline V gene. The CDR3 DNA reads as TGCGCCAGCTCGAGACTAGAATTTCCCTACGAGCAGTACTTC. It encodes CASSRLEFPYEQYF.

This chain joins TRBV7-3 and TRBJ1-1, with 7 bases aligning to TRBD1. V dropped 1 base and J dropped 8; count of bases not matched to a gene: 4. There are 13 residues in the CDR3. Germline CDR1 reads SGHTA; CDR2 reads FQGTGA. The CDR3 sequence is CASSLSRDSEAFF. The CDR3 DNA follows: TGTGCCAGCAGCTTAAGCCGGGACAGCGAAGCTTTCTTT.

V and J are TRBV4-3 and TRBJ2-3; 10 bases fit TRBD2. CDR1 LGHNA and CDR2 YSLEER come from the germline V gene. Trimming cost V 0 bases and J 7 bases; bases outside gene matches: 7. This CDR3 contains 16 residues. The CDR3 loop reads CASSQDRASGGNTQYF. For the CDR3, the DNA is TGCGCCAGCAGCCAAGATAGGGCTAGCGGGGGTAATACGCAGTATTTT.

The rearrangement links TRBV27 to TRBJ1-4, with D unclear. The CDR3 extends over 16 amino acids. V gave up 8 bases and J gave up 1 base, with 17 bases separating them. CDR1 and CDR2 (germline): MNHEY, SMNVEV (reference sequence). CDR3 nucleotides: TGTGCCAGCGGTAAAGGTCGAGGGAAAACTAATGAAAAACTGTTTTTT. It is translated as CASGKGRGKTNEKLFF.

A single count supports this clone. This rearrangement joins TRBV27 to TRBJ2-7, with a weak D call TRBD2 (6 bases). The germline V and J ends were trimmed by 5 bases and 6 bases, with 23 bases remaining between them. Germline-derived CDR1 and CDR2 are MNHEY and SMNVEV (reference sequence). The length of the CDR3 is 16 residues. CDR3 in amino acids: CASSRYPGTSIGEQYF. The CDR3, as DNA: TGTGCCAGCAGTAGGTACCCCGGGACTTCTATTGGCGAGCAGTACTTC.

The chain combines TRBV28 with TRBJ1-4; TRBD1 aligns across 8 bases. The CDR3 covers 12 residues. The germline V gene has CDR1 MDHEN and CDR2 SYDVKM. The V and J ends lost 6 bases and 8 bases, in that order; junction bases with no gene match: 2. The CDR3 DNA reads as TGTGCCAGCAGGACAGGGGACGAAAAACTGTTTTTT. Its protein product is CASRTGDEKLFF.

The chain couples TRBV6-5 to TRBJ1-2, with 8 nucleotides matching TRBD1. V gave up 8 bases and J gave up 4 bases; unmatched junction bases: 6. The length of the CDR3 is 13 residues. Germline lookup yields CDR1 MNHEY and CDR2 SVGAGI. CDR3 bases: TGTGCCAGCTCGGACAGGGAGGGCTATGGCTACACCTTC. The encoded protein is CASSDREGYGYTF.

A single count supports this clone. The gene calls are TRBV16 and TRBJ1-1; D is possibly TRBD1 (6 bases). V shed 5 bases and J shed 11 bases, with 12 bases lying between them. The CDR3 totals 11 residues. CDR1 is KGHSY and CDR2 is FQNENV in the germline V gene. CDR3: CASSTGIEAFF. The DNA of the CDR3 is TGTGCCAGCAGCACAGGGATCGAGGCTTTCTTT.

This chain joins TRBV7-2 and TRBJ1-2; TRBD1 agrees at 8 bases. V dropped 2 bases and J dropped 8; count of bases not matched to a gene: 10. The CDR3 is made up of 15 amino acids. In germline, CDR1 is SGHTA, CDR2 FQGNSA. The CDR3 DNA follows: TGTGCCAGCAGCTTAAATACAGGGGGATCGGGAGGCTACACCTTC. Translating gives CASSLNTGGSGGYTF.

J is TRBJ2-7 and V is TRBV7-4, with D possibly being TRBD1 (6 bases). The CDR3 extends over 16 amino acids. Trimming took 1 base from V and 0 from J, leaving 13 bases between them. Per the germline V gene, CDR1 is SGHVT and CDR2 is SQSDAQ. CDR3 in amino acids: CASSLEGDNDSYEQYF. CDR3 nucleotides: TGTGCCAGCAGCTTAGAGGGGGACAACGACTCCTACGAGCAGTACTTC.

This CDR3 reads CASSQDPSGGYTF. Here the CDR3 DNA reads TGCGCCAGCAGCCAAGACCCTAGCGGGGGCTACACCTTC. V gene TRBV5-1 combines with J gene TRBJ1-2; D remains ambiguous. This CDR3 has 13 residues. Trimming took off 4 bases at V and 8 bases at J, with 15 bases between the two ends. Per the germline V gene, CDR1 is SGHRS and CDR2 is YFSETQ.

The chain carries TRBV14 and TRBJ1-2; D gene ambiguous. CDR1 and CDR2 from the germline V gene are SGHDN and FVKESK. The CDR3 totals 14 residues. Trimming took off 5 bases at V and 7 bases at J, with 17 bases between the two ends. The CDR3 is CASSRTRGGGGYTF. The CDR3 DNA sequence: TGTGCCAGCAGCAGGACCCGTGGCGGAGGTGGCTACACCTTC.

This chain links TRBV7-9 with TRBJ2-7, with TRBD1 matching over 8 bases. CDR1 and CDR2 from the germline V gene are SEHNR and FQNEAQ (reference sequence). With 8 bases clipped from V and 6 bases from J, the junction kept 6 bases outside the gene matches. The length of the CDR3 is 12 residues. This CDR3 reads CASLSTGAEQYF. DNA for the CDR3: TGTGCCAGCCTCTCGACAGGGGCCGAGCAGTACTTC.

V is TRBV30 and J is TRBJ2-7; unclear D gene. CDR1 is GTSNPN, CDR2 SVGIG, per germline (reference sequence). The CDR3 sequence is 11 residues long. Trimming removed 2 bases from V and 11 bases from J, with 13 bases in between. In nucleotides, the CDR3 is TGTGCCTGGAGTACGCTCCAGTTTAAGTACTTC. Translated: CAWSTLQFKYF. Variable domain in full (rest from reference TRBV30 and TRBJ2-7): SQTIHQWPATLVQPVGSPLSLECTVEGTSNPNLYWYRQAAGRGLQLLFYSVGIGQISSEVPQNLSASRPQDRQFILSSKKLLLSDSGFYLCAWSTLQFKYFGPGTRLTVT.

V gene TRBV30 combines with J gene TRBJ1-1; D is unclear. The CDR3 has 12 residues. The V and J ends lost 5 bases and 9 bases respectively, with 16 bases between them. CDR1 GTSNPN and CDR2 SVGIG come from the germline V gene (reference sequence). In DNA, the CDR3 is TGTGCCTGGGGGCCAGGTTTCAGTAAAGCTTTCTTT. Its translation is CAWGPGFSKAFF.

V and J are TRBV7-3 and TRBJ1-6; D might be TRBD1 (5 bases). The V end lost 5 bases, the J end lost 11 bases, and 16 bases lay between the germline ends. The CDR3 length is 14 residues. The V gene's germline CDR1 is SGHTA and CDR2 FQGTGA. CDR3 in amino acids: CASSAGSRGAPLHF. The DNA for the CDR3 is TGTGCCAGCAGCGCCGGGTCAAGGGGTGCACCCCTCCACTTT.